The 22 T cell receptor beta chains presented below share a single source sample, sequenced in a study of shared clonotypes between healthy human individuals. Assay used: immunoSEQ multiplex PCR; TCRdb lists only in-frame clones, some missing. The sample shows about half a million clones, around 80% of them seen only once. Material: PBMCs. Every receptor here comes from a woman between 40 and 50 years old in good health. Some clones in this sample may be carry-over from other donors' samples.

The CDR3 DNA is TGTGCCAGCAGCCAAGAGTGGCCCGAGGGGGAGACCCAGTACTTC. Translated, it gives CASSQEWPEGETQYF. The V gene is TRBV4-2, the J gene TRBJ2-5; D is tentatively TRBD1 or TRBD2 (5 bases each). Germline V gene lookup returns CDR1 LGHNA and CDR2 YNFKEQ. This CDR3 is 15 amino acids long. V was shortened by 0 bases and J by 5 bases, with 13 bases between the two germline ends.

The CDR3 DNA reads TGCGCCAGCAGCTTAACCGGGGGTAGAGGTACAGATACGCAGTATTTT. As protein: CASSLTGGRGTDTQYF. The chain uses TRBV5-1 and TRBJ2-3, with a tentative D call TRBD2 (6 bases). CDR1 and CDR2 from the germline V gene are SGHRS and YFSETQ. Trimming shortened V by 2 bases and J by 3 bases, and 16 bases separated the two germline ends. CDR3 length equals 16 residues.

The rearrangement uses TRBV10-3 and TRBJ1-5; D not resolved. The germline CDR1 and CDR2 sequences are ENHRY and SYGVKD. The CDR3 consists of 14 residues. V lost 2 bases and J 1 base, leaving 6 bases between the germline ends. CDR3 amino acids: CAISETVSNQPQHF. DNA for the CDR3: TGTGCCATCAGTGAGACAGTAAGCAATCAGCCCCAGCATTTT.

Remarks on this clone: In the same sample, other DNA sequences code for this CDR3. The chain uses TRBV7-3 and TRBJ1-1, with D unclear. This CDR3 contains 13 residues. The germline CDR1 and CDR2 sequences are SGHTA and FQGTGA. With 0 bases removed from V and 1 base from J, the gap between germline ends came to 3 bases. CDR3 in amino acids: CASSLTGNTEAFF. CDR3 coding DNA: TGTGCCAGCAGCTTAACAGGGAACACTGAAGCTTTCTTT.

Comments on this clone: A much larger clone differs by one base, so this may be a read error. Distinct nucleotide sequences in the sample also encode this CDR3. CDR3 in amino acids: CAWSVGPQLSTEAFF. CDR3 bases: TGTGCCTGGAGTGTAGGCCCTCAACTGAGCACTGAAGCTTTCTTT. The genes are TRBV30 and TRBJ1-1, with no clear D. The CDR3 is 15 residues long. Germline V gene lookup returns CDR1 GTSNPN and CDR2 SVGIG (reference sequence). V shed 0 bases and J shed 4 bases, with 15 bases lying between them. Full variable domain (remainder filled in from reference TRBV30 and TRBJ1-1): SQTIHQWPATLVQPVGSPLSLECTVEGTSNPNLYWYRQAAGRGLQLLFYSVGIGQISSEVPQNLSASRPQDRQFILSSKKLLLSDSGFYLCAWSVGPQLSTEAFFGQGTRLTVV.

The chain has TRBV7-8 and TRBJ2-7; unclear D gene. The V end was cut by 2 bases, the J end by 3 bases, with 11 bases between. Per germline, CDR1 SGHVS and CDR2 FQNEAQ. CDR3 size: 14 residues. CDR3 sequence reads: CASSLLDTNYEQYF. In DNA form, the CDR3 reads TGTGCCAGCAGCTTATTAGACACAAACTACGAGCAGTACTTC.

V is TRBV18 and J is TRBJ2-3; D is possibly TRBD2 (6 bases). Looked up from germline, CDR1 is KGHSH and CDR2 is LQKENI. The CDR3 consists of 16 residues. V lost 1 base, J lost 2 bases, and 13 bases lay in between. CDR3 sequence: CASSPRRDSYTDTQYF. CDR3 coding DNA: TGTGCCAGCTCACCACGGCGGGACTCATACACAGATACGCAGTATTTT.

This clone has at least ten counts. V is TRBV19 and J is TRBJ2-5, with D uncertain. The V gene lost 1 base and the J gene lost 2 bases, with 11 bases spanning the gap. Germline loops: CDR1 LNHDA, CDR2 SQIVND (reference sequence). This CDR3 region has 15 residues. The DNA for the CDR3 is TGTGCCAGTAGTATAGCCTCCCAATCGCAAGAGACCCAGTACTTC. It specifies CASSIASQSQETQYF.

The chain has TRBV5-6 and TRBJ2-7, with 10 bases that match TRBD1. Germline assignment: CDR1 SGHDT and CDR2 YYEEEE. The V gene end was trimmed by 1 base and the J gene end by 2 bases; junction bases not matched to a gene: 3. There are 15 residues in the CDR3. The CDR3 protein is CASSLTGQGTYEQYF. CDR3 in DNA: TGTGCCAGCAGCTTGACGGGACAGGGGACCTACGAGCAGTACTTC. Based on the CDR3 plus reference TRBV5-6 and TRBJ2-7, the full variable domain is DAGVTQSPTHLIKTRGQQVTLRCSPKSGHDTVSWYQQALGQGPQFIFQYYEEEERQRGNFPDRFSGHQFPNYSSELNVNALLLGDSALYLCASSLTGQGTYEQYFGPGTRLTVT.

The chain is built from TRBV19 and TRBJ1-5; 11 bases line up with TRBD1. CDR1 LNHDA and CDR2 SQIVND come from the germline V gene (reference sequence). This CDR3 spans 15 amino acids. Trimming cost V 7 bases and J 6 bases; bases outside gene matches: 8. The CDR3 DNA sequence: TGTGCCAGTACCCCCGGACAGGGGGCAGGTCAGCCCCAGCATTTT. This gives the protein CASTPGQGAGQPQHF.

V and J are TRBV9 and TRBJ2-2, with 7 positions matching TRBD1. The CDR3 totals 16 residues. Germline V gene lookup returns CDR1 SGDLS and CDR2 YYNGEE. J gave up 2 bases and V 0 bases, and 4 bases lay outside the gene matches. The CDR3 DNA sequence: TGTGCCAGCAGCGTAGTCCCAGGGGGAAACACCGGGGAGCTGTTTTTT. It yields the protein CASSVVPGGNTGELFF.

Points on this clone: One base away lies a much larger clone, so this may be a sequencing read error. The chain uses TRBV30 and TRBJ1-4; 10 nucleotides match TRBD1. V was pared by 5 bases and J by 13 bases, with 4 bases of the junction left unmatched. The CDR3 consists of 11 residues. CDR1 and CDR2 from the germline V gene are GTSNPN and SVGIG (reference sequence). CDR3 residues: CAWDRGRTLFF. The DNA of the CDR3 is TGTGCCTGGGACAGGGGGCGTACACTGTTTTTT.

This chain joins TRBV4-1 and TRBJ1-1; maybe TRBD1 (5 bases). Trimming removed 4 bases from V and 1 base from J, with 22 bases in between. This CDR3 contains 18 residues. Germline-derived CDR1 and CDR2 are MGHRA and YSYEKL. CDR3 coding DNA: TGCGCCAGCAGCCTGCCATTTTGGGGGGATATTAAGAACACTGAAGCTTTCTTT. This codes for CASSLPFWGDIKNTEAFF.

CDR3 DNA: TGTGCCACCTCGGACAACTCCTACGAGCAGTACTTC. This gives the protein CATSDNSYEQYF. The chain combines TRBV6-5 with TRBJ2-7; D perhaps matches TRBD1 (5 bases). The length of the CDR3 is 12 residues. Germline V gene data show CDR1 as MNHEY and CDR2 as SVGAGI. Trimming shortened V by 10 bases and J by 0 bases, and 10 bases separated the two germline ends.

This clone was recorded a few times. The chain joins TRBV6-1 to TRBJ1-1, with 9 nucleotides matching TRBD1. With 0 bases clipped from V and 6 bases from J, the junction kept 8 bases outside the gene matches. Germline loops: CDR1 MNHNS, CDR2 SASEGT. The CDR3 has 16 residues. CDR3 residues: CASSEARGQGSAEAFF. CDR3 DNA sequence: TGTGCCAGCAGTGAAGCCCGAGGACAGGGGAGCGCTGAAGCTTTCTTT.

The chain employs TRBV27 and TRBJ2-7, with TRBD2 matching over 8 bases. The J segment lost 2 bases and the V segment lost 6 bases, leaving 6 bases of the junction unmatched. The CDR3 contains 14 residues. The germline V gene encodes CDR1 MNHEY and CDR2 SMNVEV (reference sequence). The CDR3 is CASRRLARTYEQYF. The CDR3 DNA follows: TGTGCCAGCAGGAGACTAGCGCGAACCTACGAGCAGTACTTC.

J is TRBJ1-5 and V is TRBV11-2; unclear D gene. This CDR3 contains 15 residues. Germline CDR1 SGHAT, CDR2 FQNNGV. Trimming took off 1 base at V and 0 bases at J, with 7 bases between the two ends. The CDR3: CASSLGVDSNQPQHF. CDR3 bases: TGTGCCAGCAGCTTAGGAGTTGATAGCAATCAGCCCCAGCATTTT.

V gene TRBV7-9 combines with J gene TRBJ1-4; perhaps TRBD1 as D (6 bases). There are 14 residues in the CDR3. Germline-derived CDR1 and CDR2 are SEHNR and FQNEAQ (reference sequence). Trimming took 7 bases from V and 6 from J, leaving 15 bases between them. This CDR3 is CASTGRDIDEKLFF. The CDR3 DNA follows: TGTGCCAGCACCGGACGGGACATAGATGAAAAACTGTTTTTT.

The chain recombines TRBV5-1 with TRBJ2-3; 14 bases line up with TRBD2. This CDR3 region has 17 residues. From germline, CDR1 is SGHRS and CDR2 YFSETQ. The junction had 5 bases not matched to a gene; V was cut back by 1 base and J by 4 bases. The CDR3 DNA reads TGCGCCAGCAGCTTGAGGACTAGCGGGAGGATCCCAGATACGCAGTATTTT. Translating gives CASSLRTSGRIPDTQYF.

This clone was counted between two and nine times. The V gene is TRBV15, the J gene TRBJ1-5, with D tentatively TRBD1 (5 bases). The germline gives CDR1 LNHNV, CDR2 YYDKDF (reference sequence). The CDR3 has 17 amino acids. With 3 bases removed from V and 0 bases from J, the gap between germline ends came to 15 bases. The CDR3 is CATSSPRDYYSNQPQHF. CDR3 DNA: TGTGCCACCAGCAGCCCCCGGGACTACTATAGCAATCAGCCCCAGCATTTT.

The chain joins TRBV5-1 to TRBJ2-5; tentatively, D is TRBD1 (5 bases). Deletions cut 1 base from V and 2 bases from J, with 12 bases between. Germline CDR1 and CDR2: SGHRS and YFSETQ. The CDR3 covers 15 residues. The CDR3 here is CASSLTGNTQETQYF. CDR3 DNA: TGCGCCAGCAGCTTGACAGGAAACACACAAGAGACCCAGTACTTC. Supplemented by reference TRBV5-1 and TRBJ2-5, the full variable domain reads KAGVTQTPRYLIKTRGQQVTLSCSPISGHRSVSWYQQTPGQGLQFLFEYFSETQRNKGNFPGRFSGRQFSNSRSEMNVSTLELGDSALYLCASSLTGNTQETQYFGPGTRLLVL.

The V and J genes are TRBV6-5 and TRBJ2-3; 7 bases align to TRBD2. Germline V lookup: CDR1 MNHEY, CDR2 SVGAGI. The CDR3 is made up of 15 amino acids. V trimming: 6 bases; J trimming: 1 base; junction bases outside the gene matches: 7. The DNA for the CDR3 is TGTGCCAGCAGACAGACTAGCTCCCGCACAGATACGCAGTATTTT. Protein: CASRQTSSRTDTQYF.